Following are 20 T cell receptor beta chains from one sample sequenced in a study of PD-L1 blockade in urothelial cancer (dated by TCRdb to about 2017). This specimen's time point label, per the study, means: pretreatment peripheral blood. Library preparation employed the immunoSEQ multiplex PCR assay. TCRdb took this table from immuneACCESS and kept in-frame rearrangements with V and J called. Such tables lack part of the clones; where checked against another copy, unresolved V genes explain under half of the gap, and the rest is unexplained. The sample table shows 45,000 to 60,000 clones, and 65% to 90% are seen once. The ten top clones hold 15% to 17% of the sample. The starting material was PBMCs, obtained around atezolizumab (anti-PD-L1) treatment. Source of these receptors: a man in his 70s with urothelial cancer.

The chain joins TRBV5-1 to TRBJ1-5, with D possibly TRBD1 on 6 matching bases. V lost 4 bases, J lost 2 bases, and 28 bases lay in between. Germline lookup yields CDR1 SGHRS and CDR2 YFSETQ. The CDR3 totals 20 residues. The CDR3, as DNA: TGCGCCAGCAGCCTCCCCCCGCGACTCGGGGACACCCTAGGCAATCAGCCCCAGCATTTT. Translating gives CASSLPPRLGDTLGNQPQHF.

The V gene is TRBV12-1, the J gene TRBJ2-7; TRBD1 is taken as the D call from the table, unchecked against the DNA. TRBV12-1 is designated a pseudogene. The CDR3 extends over 16 amino acids. The CDR3 spells CASSGRQGSGSYEQYF. CDR3 sequence (DNA): TGTGCCAGCAGCGGCCGACAGGGATCGGGCTCCTACGAGCAGTACTTC.

This chain uses TRBV6-1 with TRBJ1-1; D call uncertain. Germline lookup yields CDR1 MNHNS and CDR2 SASEGT. CDR3 length: 14 amino acids. The V end lost 7 bases, the J end lost 0 bases, and 12 bases lay between the germline ends. The CDR3 loop reads CASTELRLNTEAFF. DNA for the CDR3: TGTGCCAGCACTGAGCTGAGGCTGAACACTGAAGCTTTCTTT.

This chain links TRBV7-2 with TRBJ2-3; 9 bases are shared with TRBD1. The CDR3 extends over 14 amino acids. Germline V CDR1 and CDR2: SGHTA, FQGNSA. V lost 2 bases, J lost 5 bases, and 2 bases stayed unmatched. CDR3 in amino acids: CASSLRTGEDTQYF. In DNA form, the CDR3 reads TGTGCCAGCAGCTTAAGGACAGGGGAAGATACGCAGTATTTT.

V and J are TRBV7-2 and TRBJ2-7; D is possibly TRBD1 (5 bases). In germline, CDR1 is SGHTA, CDR2 FQGNSA. This CDR3 has 16 amino acids. Trimming pared 1 base from V and 6 bases from J, leaving 19 bases between. The CDR3 region is CASSLGRQGPRGEQYF. In DNA, the CDR3 is TGTGCCAGCAGCTTAGGGCGGCAGGGCCCTAGAGGCGAGCAGTACTTC.

In this sample, this clone turned up once. The gene calls are TRBV6-1 and TRBJ2-7; 8 bases line up with TRBD1. The CDR3 is 13 amino acids. The germline V gene encodes CDR1 MNHNS and CDR2 SASEGT. The V and J ends lost 6 bases and 3 bases, in that order; junction bases with no gene match: 4. CDR3 bases: TGTGCCAGCAGACGGACAGGGAACTACGAGCAGTACTTC. It specifies CASRRTGNYEQYF.

This chain links TRBV28 with TRBJ2-7; 9 bases align to TRBD2. From germline, CDR1 is MDHEN and CDR2 SYDVKM. With 7 bases clipped from V and 5 bases from J, the junction kept 18 bases outside the gene matches. The CDR3 consists of 17 residues. This CDR3 is CASTPRGLGGRGDEQYF. The CDR3 DNA follows: TGTGCCAGCACCCCCCGGGGGCTTGGCGGGAGGGGAGACGAGCAGTACTTC.

The CDR3 protein is CAISNLGGGIYTEAFF. The CDR3 bases are TGTGCCATCAGTAACTTGGGCGGGGGTATATACACTGAAGCTTTCTTT. The rearrangement joins TRBV10-3 to TRBJ1-1; possible D gene TRBD1, 5 bases. The V gene lost 5 bases and the J gene lost 3 bases, with 19 bases spanning the gap. This CDR3 has 16 amino acids. Germline assignment: CDR1 ENHRY and CDR2 SYGVKD.

J is TRBJ2-2 and V is TRBV7-7; D is possibly TRBD2 (6 bases). V gave up 5 bases and J gave up 0 bases, with 13 bases separating them. The CDR3 sequence is 16 residues long. Germline V gene data show CDR1 as SSHAT and CDR2 as FNYEAQ (reference sequence). The CDR3: CASSQFSGSNTGELFF. The CDR3, as DNA: TGTGCCAGCAGCCAATTTAGCGGCTCGAACACCGGGGAGCTGTTTTTT.

The chain recombines TRBV11-3 with TRBJ2-3; 7 nucleotides match TRBD1. Germline lookup yields CDR1 SGHNT and CDR2 YENEEA. The ends lost 7 bases at V and 5 bases at J; junction bases unmatched: 27. The length of the CDR3 is 20 residues. The CDR3 DNA follows: TGTGCCAGCATCCTTGTCGGACAGGTAAAGGGCCCGCAATCAGGAGATACGCAGTATTTT. It yields the protein CASILVGQVKGPQSGDTQYF.

The table lists this clone with a count of one. The chain links TRBV19 to TRBJ1-5; the match to TRBD1 covers 9 bases. Germline-derived CDR1 and CDR2 are LNHDA and SQIVND (reference sequence). J was trimmed by 5 bases and V by 7 bases; bases with no gene match: 15. The CDR3 has 17 residues. The CDR3 here is CASTTPRGTGSDQPQHF. The CDR3 nucleotides read TGTGCCAGTACCACCCCCCGTGGGACAGGGTCCGATCAGCCCCAGCATTTT. The full variable domain, with the rest looked up from reference TRBV19 and TRBJ1-5, is DGGITQSPKYLFRKEGQNVTLSCEQNLNHDAMYWYRQDPGQGLRLIYYSQIVNDFQKGDIAEGYSVSREKKESFPLTVTSAQKNPTAFYLCASTTPRGTGSDQPQHFGDGTRLSIL.

This clone was counted once. V gene TRBV9 combines with J gene TRBJ2-3; a possible D gene is TRBD2 (5 bases). This CDR3 has 15 amino acids. The ends were cut back, 4 bases at V and 14 bases at J, with 26 bases in the middle. Germline values: CDR1 SGDLS, CDR2 YYNGEE. The chain's CDR3 is CASSPLAGQHRYAYF. The CDR3 coding sequence is TGTGCCAGCAGCCCCCTGGCGGGCCAGCACAGATACGCGTATTTT.

The rearrangement links TRBV5-4 to TRBJ2-1, with 8 bases matching TRBD2. This CDR3 has 16 residues. Germline trimming cut 0 bases from V and 6 bases from J; bases unmatched to any gene: 8. Looked up from germline, CDR1 is SGHNT and CDR2 is YYREEE (reference sequence). The CDR3 sequence: CASSLAASGPLNEQFF. In DNA form, the CDR3 reads TGTGCCAGCAGCTTGGCAGCTAGCGGGCCTCTCAATGAGCAGTTCTTC.

V gene TRBV4-2 combines with J gene TRBJ2-7; D perhaps matches TRBD2 (5 bases). The V gene's germline CDR1 is LGHNA and CDR2 YNFKEQ. The CDR3 runs to 13 residues. With 2 bases removed from V and 5 bases from J, the gap between germline ends came to 10 bases. The DNA for the CDR3 is TGTGCCAGCAGCCAATGGGGAGCGGACGAGCAGTACTTC. Protein product: CASSQWGADEQYF.

The J gene is TRBJ2-7, the V gene TRBV7-9, with TRBD1 as a possible D gene (5 bases). This CDR3 region has 16 residues. Germline V lookup: CDR1 SEHNR, CDR2 FQNEAQ (reference sequence). Trimming cost V 5 bases and J 2 bases, with 19 bases left between them. In DNA, the CDR3 is TGTGCCAGCAGCCCCCGACAGTATCCCCGGACCTACGAGCAGTACTTC. It translates to CASSPRQYPRTYEQYF.

This chain links TRBV6-1 with TRBJ1-1; perhaps TRBD1 as D (5 bases). Germline CDR1 reads MNHNS; CDR2 reads SASEGT. The CDR3 has 12 amino acids. Trimming shortened V by 5 bases and J by 7 bases, and 11 bases separated the two germline ends. The CDR3 DNA sequence: TGTGCCAGCAGTCTCCGGACACTTGAAGCTTTCTTT. It encodes CASSLRTLEAFF.

The V and J genes are TRBV29-1 and TRBJ2-1; perhaps TRBD1 as D (6 bases). V shed 1 base and J shed 3 bases, with 10 bases lying between them. Germline V gene lookup returns CDR1 SQVTM and CDR2 ANQGSEA. The CDR3 runs to 14 residues. For the CDR3, the DNA is TGCAGCGTTGAAGGGACAGTCGACTACAATGAGCAGTTCTTC. This sequence encodes CSVEGTVDYNEQFF.

This rearrangement joins TRBV18 to TRBJ2-5; D unresolved. In germline, CDR1 is KGHSH, CDR2 LQKENI. The CDR3 consists of 14 residues. V was pared by 0 bases and J by 5 bases, with 10 bases between. The CDR3 DNA reads TGTGCCAGCTCACCACCATCGGAGAGGGAGACCCAGTACTTC. Translating it yields CASSPPSERETQYF.

The V gene is TRBV29-1, the J gene TRBJ2-5, with 7 bases fitting TRBD1. The germline V gene encodes CDR1 SQVTM and CDR2 ANQGSEA. CDR3 length: 14 amino acids. V shed 5 bases, J shed 5 bases, and the junction held 11 bases outside the gene matches. CDR3 in DNA: TGCAGCGTTCGTACGAGGGGGCAACTGGAGACCCAGTACTTC. Its protein is CSVRTRGQLETQYF.

In DNA, the CDR3 is TGCGCCAGCAGCTTACAGGGGAGTTCCCAAGAGACCCAGTACTTC. This translates into CASSLQGSSQETQYF. This chain uses TRBV5-1 with TRBJ2-5, with 7 bases identical to TRBD1. V shed 2 bases and J 1 base; nucleotides not matched to a gene: 5. There are 15 residues in the CDR3. The germline V gene encodes CDR1 SGHRS and CDR2 YFSETQ.